This T cell receptor (beta chain) was sequenced during a study of blood T cells in healthy people across ages. General study findings and limits: A strong correlation between TCR beta diversity and naive T cell percentage was seen. Estimates of diversity drawn from one million T cells were considered underestimates.

Regarding this clonotype: The antigen is unknown.

It was with a sample-barcoded 5' primer and a J-beta primer mix that a second PCR of about 7 to 12 cycles was run. In TCRdb, the 5' RACE reads were re-called with MiXCR into one record per CDR3 protein. Of approximately 800,000 distinct CDR3 sequences in the sample, about 45% are singletons; the top ten hold 15% to 20%. This CDR3 has 12 amino acids. The ends were cut back, 8 bases at V and 2 bases at J, with 8 bases in the middle. V usage is TRBV12-3 or TRBV12-4 and J usage is TRBJ2-3; D is possibly TRBD2 (5 bases). Source material: blood. The source of this sequence is an older man in good health. CDR3 coding DNA: TGTGCCAGCGACGGGAACACAGATACGCAGTATTTT. Protein sequence: CASDGNTDTQYF.